This T cell receptor beta chain appears in the sequencing data of a study of shared clonotypes between healthy human individuals. Study in general: Ranging from 18 to 49 in age, donors were a couple of women and a few men. Notes on the study in general: Shared clonotypes across all four donors exceeded non-shared ones in generation probability. Represented diversity (both genetic and exposure-history) was limited by the small number of donors.

Remarks on this clone: Its antigen is currently unknown.

Every subset had its genomic DNA shared out evenly among several immunoSEQ plates. Sequenced by immunoSEQ multiplex PCR; TCRdb stores in-frame clones only, minus some. The table includes more than 2 million clones, approximately 94% detected once. The V end was cut by 6 bases, the J end by 1 base, with 9 bases between. The CDR3 is 13 amino acids. CDR1 is MNHNY and CDR2 is SVGAGI in the germline V gene (reference sequence). This receptor was obtained from a young man in good health. V usage is TRBV6-6 and J usage is TRBJ2-5; either TRBD1 or TRBD2 may fit D (5 bases each). The specimen was naive CD4+ T cells sorted from blood. Subset denoted: CD45RA+ positively selected. The CDR3 reads CASRRGAQETQYF. The CDR3 nucleotides are TGTGCCAGCAGGAGGGGAGCCCAAGAGACCCAGTACTTC.